This TCR beta chain was captured by sequencing in a study of shared clonotypes between healthy human individuals. Study as a whole: A couple of women and a few men aged 18 to 49 served as donors. Findings and caveats of the study: Clonotype sharing among the donors was expected to vary with sequencing depth.

As handled by the study authors: ImmunoSEQ gave junction-only sequences without quality scores, so filtering differed. The method was immunoSEQ multiplex PCR; TCRdb's version includes in-frame clones alone and lacks a portion of them. D and trimming come from the DNA, and the V and J calls and clone size come from that table. In the table there are about 2.1 million clones, approximately 94% of which are singletons. About this clone itself: Its specificity is unknown.

Naive CD8 populations comprised CD45RO-negative cells positively selected for CCR7, excluding terminally differentiated effector memory CD45RA+ cells. Germline assignment: CDR1 SGHDT and CDR2 YYEEEE. CDR3 length: 13 residues. Trimming took off 2 bases at V and 2 bases at J, with 5 bases between the two ends. The chain joins TRBV5-6 to TRBJ2-1; D is undetermined. The sequencing input was naive CD8+ T cells from PBMCs. The sequence derives from a young man in good health. Some clones in this sample may be carry-over from other donors' samples. CDR3 in amino acids: CASSLRTYNEQFF. The DNA of the CDR3 is TGTGCCAGCAGCTTAAGAACCTACAATGAGCAGTTCTTC.